This paragraph reports one T cell receptor beta chain. Its specificity is unknown. The sequenced cases were selected for having the highest brain T cell transcript signatures. The entry originates in a study of brain T cells in children with intractable seizures. Overall study results and limits: HCMV serostatus was not known, and viral specificity came from CDR3 similarity only.

TCRdb's table, derived via immunoSEQ multiplex PCR, lists solely in-frame clones and lacks some. The table records around 44,000 clones, approximately 90% of them present only once. The CDR3 is 13 amino acids. Germline V CDR1 and CDR2: LNHDA, SQIVND (reference sequence). Trimming left V 1 base short and J 4 bases short, with 7 bases between. The clonotype originates from a girl aged 2 to 9 with tuberous sclerosis and intractable seizures. Material: peripheral blood, obtained at surgery. The chain joins TRBV19 to TRBJ1-1; D gene ambiguous. For the CDR3, the DNA is TGTGCCAGTAGTATAGCGGGCTTCACTGAAGCTTTCTTT. This translates into CASSIAGFTEAFF.